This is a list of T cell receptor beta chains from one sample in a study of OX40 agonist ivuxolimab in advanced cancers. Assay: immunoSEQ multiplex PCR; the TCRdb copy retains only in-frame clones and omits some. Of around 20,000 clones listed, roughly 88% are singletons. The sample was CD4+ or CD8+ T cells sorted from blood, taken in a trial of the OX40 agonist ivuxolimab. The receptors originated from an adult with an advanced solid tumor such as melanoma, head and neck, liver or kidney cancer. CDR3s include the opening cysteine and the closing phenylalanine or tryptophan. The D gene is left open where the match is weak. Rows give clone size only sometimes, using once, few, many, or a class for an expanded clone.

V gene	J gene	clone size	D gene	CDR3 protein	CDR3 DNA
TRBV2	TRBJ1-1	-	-	CASTYGGRGAFF	TGTGCCAGCACCTACGGGGGGCGCGGAGCTTTCTTT
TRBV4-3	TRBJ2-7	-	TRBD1	CASSPDSGTGPREQYF	TGCGCCAGCAGCCCTGACTCCGGGACAGGGCCCCGCGAGCAGTACTTC
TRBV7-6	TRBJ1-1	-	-	CASSLGGGVNTEAFF	TGTGCCAGCAGCTTAGGTGGGGGGGTGAACACTGAAGCTTTCTTT
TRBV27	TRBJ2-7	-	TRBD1	CASSSQGAPDEQYF	TGTGCCAGCAGTTCACAGGGGGCCCCCGACGAGCAGTACTTC
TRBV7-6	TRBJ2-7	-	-	CASSLGFNSYEQYF	TGTGCCAGCAGCTTAGGTTTCAACTCCTACGAGCAGTACTTC
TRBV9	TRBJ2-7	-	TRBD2	CASSVGLTGGYEQYF	TGTGCCAGCAGCGTAGGCCTTACGGGGGGCTACGAGCAGTACTTC
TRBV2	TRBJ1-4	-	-	CASSEGDIANEKLFF	TGTGCCAGCAGTGAAGGGGACATAGCTAATGAAAAACTGTTTTTT
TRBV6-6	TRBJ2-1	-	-	CASSYWDKNEQFF	TGTGCCAGCAGTTACTGGGACAAAAATGAGCAGTTCTTC
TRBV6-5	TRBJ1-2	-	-	CASSFREAGGAYGYTF	TGTGCCAGCAGTTTCCGAGAGGCGGGGGGTGCCTATGGCTACACCTTC
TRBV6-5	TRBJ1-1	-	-	CASNMGPEAFF	TGTGCCAGCAATATGGGCCCCGAAGCTTTCTTT
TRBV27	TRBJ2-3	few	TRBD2	CASRLAGADTQYF	TGTGCCAGCAGACTAGCGGGGGCAGATACGCAGTATTTT
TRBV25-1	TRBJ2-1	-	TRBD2	CASSGLAGVREQFF	TGTGCCAGCAGTGGTCTAGCGGGGGTCCGTGAGCAGTTCTTC
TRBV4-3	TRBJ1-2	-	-	CASSQEWMVAGGYTF	TGCGCCAGCAGCCAAGAATGGATGGTGGCCGGGGGCTACACCTTC
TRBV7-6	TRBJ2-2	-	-	CASSLRRGAPPGELFF	TGTGCCAGCTCCCTCCGCCGGGGAGCCCCACCCGGGGAGCTGTTTTTT
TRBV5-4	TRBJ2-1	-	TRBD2	CASSPTGTSGEQFF	TGTGCCAGCAGCCCGACCGGGACTAGCGGGGAGCAGTTCTTC
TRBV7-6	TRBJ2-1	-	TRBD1	CASRPAGGANNEQFF	TGTGCCAGCAGGCCCGCAGGGGGCGCCAACAATGAGCAGTTCTTC
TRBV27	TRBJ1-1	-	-	CASSPGGRGTEAFF	TGTGCCAGCAGTCCCGGAGGACGTGGCACTGAAGCTTTCTTT
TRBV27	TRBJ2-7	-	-	CASSFTNSYEQYF	TGTGCCAGCAGTTTCACTAACTCCTACGAGCAGTACTTC
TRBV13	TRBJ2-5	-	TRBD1	CASSSPEQGEGETQYF	TGTGCCAGCAGCTCCCCGGAACAGGGGGAAGGTGAGACCCAGTACTTC
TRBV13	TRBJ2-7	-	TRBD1	CASSSAGQGAYEQYF	TGTGCCAGCAGCTCAGCCGGACAGGGGGCGTACGAGCAGTACTTC
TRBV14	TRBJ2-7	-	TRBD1	CASSQGDRGYEQYF	TGTGCCAGCAGCCAAGGGGACAGGGGCTACGAGCAGTACTTC
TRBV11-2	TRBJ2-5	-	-	CASSLGWTARQETQYF	TGTGCCAGCAGCTTAGGGTGGACAGCCCGCCAAGAGACCCAGTACTTC
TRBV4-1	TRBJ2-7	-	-	CASSQGHTRAYEQYF	TGCGCCAGCAGCCAAGGGCACACCCGCGCCTACGAGCAGTACTTC
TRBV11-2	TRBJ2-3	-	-	CASSLGAGAADTQYF	TGTGCCAGCAGCTTAGGGGCGGGTGCAGCAGATACGCAGTATTTT
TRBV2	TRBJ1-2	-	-	CASSEAGLGNYGYTF	TGTGCCAGCAGTGAAGCGGGACTGGGGAACTATGGCTACACCTTC
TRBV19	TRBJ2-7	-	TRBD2	CATKRELAGVVEQYF	TGTGCCACCAAGCGCGAGCTAGCGGGAGTAGTCGAGCAGTACTTC
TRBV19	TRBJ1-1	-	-	CASSISLNTEAFF	TGTGCCAGTAGTATCTCATTGAACACTGAAGCTTTCTTT
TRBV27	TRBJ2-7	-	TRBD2	CASSIAGGTYEQYF	TGTGCCAGCAGCATAGCGGGAGGGACCTACGAGCAGTACTTC
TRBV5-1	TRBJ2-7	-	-	CASSPAGRESYEQYF	TGCGCCAGCAGCCCGGCGGGTCGGGAGTCCTACGAGCAGTACTTC
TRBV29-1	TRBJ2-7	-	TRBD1	CSVTGQRSSYEQYF	TGCAGCGTGACGGGACAGAGGAGCTCCTACGAGCAGTACTTC
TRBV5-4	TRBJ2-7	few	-	CASRRWQGYEQYF	TGTGCCAGCAGGAGATGGCAGGGTTACGAGCAGTACTTC
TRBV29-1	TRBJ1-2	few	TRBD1	CSVEYVGTGVYYGYTF	TGCAGCGTTGAATATGTTGGGACAGGGGTCTACTATGGCTACACCTTC
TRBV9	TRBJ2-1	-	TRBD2	CASSPAGGLINEQFF	TGTGCCAGCAGCCCTGCGGGGGGTCTCATAAATGAGCAGTTCTTC
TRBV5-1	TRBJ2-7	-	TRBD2	CASSLEGLAGAYEQYF	TGCGCCAGCAGCTTGGAAGGCCTAGCGGGAGCCTACGAGCAGTACTTC
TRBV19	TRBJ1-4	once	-	CASSMVGGGEKLFF	TGTGCCAGTAGTATGGTAGGGGGAGGTGAAAAACTGTTTTTT
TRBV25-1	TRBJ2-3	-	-	CASSMIGGTDTQYF	TGTGCCAGCAGTATGATCGGGGGCACAGATACGCAGTATTTT
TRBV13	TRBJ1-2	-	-	CASSPRGNYGYTF	TGTGCCAGCAGCCCACGGGGGAACTATGGCTACACCTTC
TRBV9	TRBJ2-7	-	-	CASSVGQEGYEQYF	TGTGCCAGCAGCGTGGGGCAGGAAGGATACGAGCAGTACTTC
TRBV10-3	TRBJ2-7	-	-	CAIRTGDYEQYF	TGTGCCATCCGTACAGGCGACTACGAGCAGTACTTC
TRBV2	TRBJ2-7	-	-	CASSDGPFPSYEQYF	TGTGCCAGCAGTGACGGGCCGTTCCCTTCCTACGAGCAGTACTTC
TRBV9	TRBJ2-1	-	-	CASSGGQGYEQFF	TGTGCCAGCAGCGGGGGCCAGGGGTATGAGCAGTTCTTC
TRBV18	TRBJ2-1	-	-	CASSPIIGLNEQFF	TGTGCCAGCTCACCCATTATAGGGTTAAATGAGCAGTTCTTC
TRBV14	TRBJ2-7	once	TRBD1	CASSRQGSYEQYF	TGTGCCAGCAGCCGACAGGGCTCCTACGAGCAGTACTTC
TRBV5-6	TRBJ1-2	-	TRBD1	CASSPGGRGLGYGYTF	TGTGCCAGCAGCCCGGGGGGCAGGGGGCTGGGCTATGGCTACACCTTC
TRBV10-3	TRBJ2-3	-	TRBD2	CAISGGTSGRMGDTQYF	TGTGCCATCAGTGGTGGGACTAGCGGGAGAATGGGAGATACGCAGTATTTT
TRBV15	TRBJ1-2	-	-	CATSRVGTLRDGYTF	TGTGCCACCAGCAGAGTGGGCACTTTAAGGGATGGCTACACCTTC
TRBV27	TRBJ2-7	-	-	CASRMDTSYEQYF	TGTGCCAGCCGTATGGACACCTCCTACGAGCAGTACTTC
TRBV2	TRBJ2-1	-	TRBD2	CASSEALASGRGSVNEQFF	TGTGCCAGCAGTGAAGCGCTGGCTAGCGGGAGGGGGAGTGTAAATGAGCAGTTCTTC
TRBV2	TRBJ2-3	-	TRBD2	CASSEGLAEGGDTQYF	TGTGCCAGCAGTGAAGGACTAGCGGAGGGGGGAGATACGCAGTATTTT
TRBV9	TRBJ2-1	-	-	CASSASVEQFF	TGTGCCAGCAGCGCGAGTGTTGAGCAGTTCTTC
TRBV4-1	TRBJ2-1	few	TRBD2	CASSRPTSGLYNEQFF	TGCGCCAGCAGCCGACCAACTAGCGGGTTATACAATGAGCAGTTCTTC
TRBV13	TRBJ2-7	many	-	CASSFSGDRTYEQYF	TGTGCCAGCAGCTTCTCCGGGGACCGGACCTACGAGCAGTACTTC
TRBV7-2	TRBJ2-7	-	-	CASSSYPVGGYEQYF	TGTGCCAGCAGCTCTTACCCTGTGGGGGGCTACGAGCAGTACTTC
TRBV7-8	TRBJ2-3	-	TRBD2	CASSLGLAGGTTDTQYF	TGTGCCAGCAGCTTGGGCCTAGCGGGGGGGACCACAGATACGCAGTATTTT
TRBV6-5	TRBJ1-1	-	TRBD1	CASSYSAEGQELEAFF	TGTGCCAGCAGTTACTCGGCAGAGGGACAGGAGCTTGAAGCTTTCTTT
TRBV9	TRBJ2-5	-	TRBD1	CASSPSGTGGGETQYF	TGTGCCAGCAGCCCGTCCGGGACAGGGGGCGGAGAGACCCAGTACTTC